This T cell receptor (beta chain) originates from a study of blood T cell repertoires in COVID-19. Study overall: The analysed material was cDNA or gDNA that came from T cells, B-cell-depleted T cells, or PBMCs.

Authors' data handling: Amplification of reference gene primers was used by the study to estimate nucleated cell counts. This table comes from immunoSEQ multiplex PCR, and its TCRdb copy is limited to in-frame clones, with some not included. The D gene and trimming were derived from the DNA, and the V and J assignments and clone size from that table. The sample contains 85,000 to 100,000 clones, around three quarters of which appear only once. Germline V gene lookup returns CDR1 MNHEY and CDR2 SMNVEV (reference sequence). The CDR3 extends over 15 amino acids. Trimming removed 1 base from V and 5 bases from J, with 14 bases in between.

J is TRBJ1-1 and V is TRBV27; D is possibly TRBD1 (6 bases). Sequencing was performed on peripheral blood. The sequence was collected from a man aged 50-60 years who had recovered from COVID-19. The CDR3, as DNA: TGTGCCAGCAGTTTATGGTTCCCCAGGGGAACTGAAGCTTTCTTT. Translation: CASSLWFPRGTEAFF.